The 14 T cell receptor beta chains presented below share a single source sample, sequenced in a study of blood T cell repertoires in COVID-19. The protocol was immunoSEQ multiplex PCR, while the TCRdb copy is restricted to in-frame clones and leaves out a portion. The repertoire holds 110,000 or so clones, about 88% seen once, with less than 8.5% in the top ten. The material sequenced was peripheral blood. Receptors were obtained from a woman in her 70s who had recovered from COVID-19.

As regards this clone: An end of the junction does not agree with germline; a read error may underlie this. In nucleotides, the CDR3 is TGTGCCAGCAGCTCCGGCATCGGGACAGGGGTCTTC. This translates into CASSSGIGTGVF. The V call is TRBV28, the J call TRBJ2-7; 10 bases are a match to TRBD1. This CDR3 is 12 amino acids long. Germline V gene lookup returns CDR1 MDHEN and CDR2 SYDVKM.

This clone was seen a handful of times. CDR3 bases: TGTGCCAGCAGTTTGGGTAGGGGGACAAACACCATATATTTT. Amino acids: CASSLGRGTNTIYF. The V call is TRBV28, the J call TRBJ1-3; tentative D call: TRBD1 (6 bases). The V end was cut by 3 bases, the J end by 6 bases, with 12 bases between. The CDR3 has 14 residues. The germline gives CDR1 MDHEN, CDR2 SYDVKM.

This sequence joins TRBV5-5 and TRBJ2-7; no definite D call. This CDR3 spans 15 amino acids. V lost 2 bases and J 0 bases, leaving 12 bases between the germline ends. Germline CDR1 SGHKS, CDR2 YYEKEE (reference sequence). The CDR3 spells CASSFELTSSYEQYF. The CDR3 coding sequence is TGTGCCAGCAGCTTTGAACTTACGAGCTCCTACGAGCAGTACTTC. Complete variable domain (other parts from reference TRBV5-5 and TRBJ2-7): DAGVTQSPTHLIKTRGQQVTLRCSPISGHKSVSWYQQVLGQGPQFIFQYYEKEERGRGNFPDRFSARQFPNYSSELNVNALLLGDSALYLCASSFELTSSYEQYFGPGTRLTVT.

V and J are TRBV6-6 and TRBJ1-2; 10 nucleotides line up with TRBD1. The CDR3 covers 13 residues. The germline gives CDR1 MNHNY, CDR2 SVGAGI (reference sequence). The J segment lost 6 bases and the V segment lost 4 bases, leaving 2 bases of the junction unmatched. In nucleotides, the CDR3 is TGTGCCAGCAGTTCCGGACAGGGGGATGGCTACACCTTC. Protein: CASSSGQGDGYTF.

V and J are TRBV7-2 and TRBJ1-5; TRBD1 matches at 10 bases. V shed 3 bases, J shed 2 bases, and the junction held 4 bases outside the gene matches. Germline values: CDR1 SGHTA, CDR2 FQGNSA. This CDR3 is built from 16 residues. In nucleotides, the CDR3 is TGTGCCAGCAGCTTTGCCGGGACAGGGGGCAATCAGCCCCAGCATTTT. Translating gives CASSFAGTGGNQPQHF.

This clone was observed once. The rearrangement joins TRBV7-3 to TRBJ1-2; D remains unclear. V was trimmed by 5 bases and J by 8 bases, leaving 12 bases between them. The CDR3 covers 12 residues. Germline V CDR1 and CDR2: SGHTA, FQGTGA. The chain's CDR3 is CASSPPGGGYTF. Written as DNA, the CDR3 is TGTGCCAGCAGCCCCCCCGGAGGGGGCTACACCTTC.

This chain connects TRBV7-2 to TRBJ2-3, with 9 bases fitting TRBD2. Germline V CDR1 and CDR2: SGHTA, FQGNSA. This CDR3 spans 17 amino acids. V lost 3 bases and J lost 1; bases outside the gene matches: 8. The DNA for the CDR3 is TGTGCCAGCAGCTTGGGGCGGGCTAGCGGGGGCACAGATACGCAGTATTTT. Translated: CASSLGRASGGTDTQYF.

This chain uses TRBV3-1 (or the pseudogene TRBV3-2) with TRBJ1-2; D possibly corresponds to TRBD1 (6 bases). The CDR3 is 15 residues long. Germline V gene data show CDR1 as LGHDT and CDR2 as YNNKEL (reference sequence). V dropped 5 bases and J dropped 2 bases, with 15 bases sitting between them. CDR3 region: CASSSLWTANYGYTF. The CDR3 DNA is TGTGCCAGCAGCTCCCTGTGGACAGCCAACTATGGCTACACCTTC.

This clone showed up just a few times. The V gene is TRBV6-1, the J gene TRBJ1-5; 7 bases are a match to TRBD1. The germline CDR1 and CDR2 sequences are MNHNS and SASEGT. The CDR3 is 17 amino acids. The V gene end was trimmed by 2 bases and the J gene end by 0 bases; junction bases not matched to a gene: 7. CDR3 sequence: CASSERVRQGSNQPQHF. The CDR3 nucleotides are TGTGCCAGCAGTGAACGGGTTCGACAGGGTAGCAATCAGCCCCAGCATTTT.

The chain uses TRBV6-5 and TRBJ2-1; perhaps TRBD2 as D (5 bases). V lost 0 bases and J 5 bases, leaving 11 bases between the germline ends. Germline CDR1 and CDR2: MNHEY and SVGAGI. This CDR3 contains 15 residues. CDR3 nucleotides: TGTGCCAGCAGTTACTCCAGGACTGGGAACAATGAGCAGTTCTTC. Its translation is CASSYSRTGNNEQFF.

This chain connects TRBV28 to TRBJ1-4, with D perhaps TRBD1 (5 bases). Germline assignment: CDR1 MDHEN and CDR2 SYDVKM. The CDR3 is made up of 14 amino acids. Trimming stripped 5 bases from V and 7 bases from J, with 14 bases between. This CDR3 reads CASSPLSGIEKLFF. The CDR3 DNA sequence: TGTGCCAGCAGTCCCCTGTCAGGGATTGAAAAACTGTTTTTT.

DNA of the CDR3: TGTGCCAGCAGTGAAACAGGGGGCACTGAAGCTTTCTTT. The encoded protein is CASSETGGTEAFF. The chain joins TRBV27 to TRBJ1-1; 8 bases line up with TRBD1. The CDR3 length is 13 residues. Germline CDR1 and CDR2: MNHEY and SMNVEV (reference sequence). J was trimmed by 4 bases and V by 5 bases; bases with no gene match: 3.

The V and J genes are TRBV4-1 and TRBJ2-1; D is perhaps TRBD1 (5 bases). Germline CDR1 reads MGHRA; CDR2 reads YSYEKL. V lost 1 base, J lost 3 bases, and 10 bases lay in between. The CDR3 is made up of 15 amino acids. CDR3 DNA: TGCGCCAGCAGCCAAGGTGGGGCCCTCTACAATGAGCAGTTCTTC. It is translated as CASSQGGALYNEQFF.

The chain employs TRBV28 and TRBJ2-1; 8 bases match TRBD2. The CDR3 sequence is 16 residues long. Unmatched junction bases numbered 7, after V lost 6 bases and J lost 0 bases. In germline, CDR1 is MDHEN, CDR2 SYDVKM. The CDR3 nucleotides read TGTGCCAGCAGGGGAAGCGGGGGAGACTCCTACAATGAGCAGTTCTTC. Amino acids: CASRGSGGDSYNEQFF.